The clone carrying this TCR beta chain occurred many times. Its antigen remains unknown. The source of the sample is a study of CD8 T cells in ankylosing spondylitis. The study, taken as a whole, reports: Researchers reportedly found disease-linked clones significantly enriched in matched ankylosing spondylitis synovial fluid.

In TCRdb, the 5' RACE reads were re-called with MiXCR into one record per CDR3 protein. Here the sample spans roughly 280,000 distinct CDR3 sequences, 20% being singletons. This clonotype was obtained from a male donor with ankylosing spondylitis or in good health (not recorded which). Sequencing input: blood, either unsorted or a sorted T cell fraction (not recorded which).

CDR3 region: CASSVQGAGRTDTQYF. DNA of the CDR3: TGTGCCAGCAGCGTACAGGGGGCAGGGCGCACAGATACGCAGTATTTT. The chain joins TRBV7-9 to TRBJ2-3; 9 bases agree with TRBD1. Trimming removed 5 bases from V and 1 base from J; junction bases left unmatched: 7. The CDR3 totals 16 residues. Germline V lookup: CDR1 SEHNR, CDR2 FQNEAQ (reference sequence).